This paragraph reports one TCR beta chain. This clonotype is termed large (0.1 to 1%). Its target antigen remains unknown. Base qualities were left out, and no much larger clone turns up one base away. From cysteine to phenylalanine, the CDR3 is 13 amino acids long. This entry keeps only the CDR3 DNA: 39 bases, framed from base 1. Based on the germline V gene, the CDR1 and CDR2 sequences are MGHDK and SYGVNS. After removal of 5 bases from V and 9 bases from J, the junction retains 7 bases not matched to a gene. Four subsets defined by PD-1 and/or TIGIT were sorted from live CD3+CD8+TCRalphabeta+ cells on a BD FACSAria II cell sorter. Circulating CD8 T cells were sorted into four subsets by PD-1 and TIGIT expression to characterize their relevance to anti-PD-1 therapy response. Both TCR alpha and TCR beta chains were sequenced from each sorted CD8 T-cell subset. Peripheral blood was collected at three points: before the first anti-PD-1 injection, after two injections and after four injections. Ficoll gradient centrifugation was used to isolate PBMCs right away. Until use, PBMCs were cryopreserved in liquid nitrogen in RPMI containing roughly 22% FCS and roughly 10% DMSO. After thawing, PBMCs were stained with a viability dye plus antibodies against CD3, CD8alpha, TCRalphabeta, PD-1 and TIGIT. Total RNA was extracted with the RNeasy Kit, and a RIN above 7 was reached by every sample.

The sample comes from a study of circulating CD8 cells and anti-PD-1 response in melanoma (dated by TCRdb to about 2020). Study-wide context: Patients received nivolumab intravenously at 3 mg/kg every 2 weeks. Of the 13 patients in the melanoma cohort, seven received anti-PD-1 as first-line therapy and six had prior targeted therapy or immunotherapy. Patients with complete or partial responses were counted as responders, while patients with stable or progressive disease (RECIST v1.1) were counted as non-responders. The TCR repertoire analysis covered roughly eleven melanoma patients: 7 non-responders and 4 responders. On on-treatment samples, PD-1 was detected using a biotinylated anti-human IgG4 antibody.

The investigation overall reported the following: Because material was limited, most experiments were generally run without replicates. The published TCR repertoire comparisons relied only on baseline and M1 samples from a small cohort that had few responders. The cohort mixed treatment-naive and previously treated patients, which the authors noted could influence results. Because tumor material could not be accessed, tumor reactivity was instead assessed with peptide assays on expanded sorted subsets. Diversity was greatest in the DNEG repertoire, PD-1 and DPOS had similar and higher clonality, and TIGIT repertoires had the lowest diversity. Repertoires were mostly private between subsets, with fewer than 8% of TRB clonotypes shared at M1, and the greatest sharing occurred between DPOS and TIGIT.

Sequenced on a NextSeq 500. TCR libraries were prepared from about 15 ng of total RNA with the QIAseq Immune Repertoire RNA Library Kit, Human TCR Panel. Sequencing of the TCR libraries was done on an Illumina NextSeq with a Mid Output V2 kit and asymmetric 261x41 paired-end reads. Every TCR library was diluted down to roughly 4 nM, then pooled, denatured and loaded at around 1 pM. The study's processing was this. TCR FASTQ files were processed in the QIAGEN GeneGlobe Data Analysis Center, with downstream analysis in R 3.5.2. Clonality was computed as one minus Shannon entropy normalized by the log of the number of unique productive sequences. Fisher exact tests at 5% FDR, run separately within each subset, picked out TRA or TRB clonotypes whose abundance differed between baseline and M1. Differentially abundant clonotypes were grouped as emerging, expanding, contracting or non-expanding/contracting. Morisita's overlap index was used to measure how much repertoires overlapped between patients. In TCRdb, the public reads were trimmed at Q25 with fastp and aligned with MiXCR, with productive beta chains retained. Identical CDR3 protein sequences are pooled into one entry, listed with their most common genes and DNA. The V and J calls and clone size come from TCRdb's table, not from the authors' own analysis. The sample table shows fewer than 1,400 distinct CDR3 sequences, and 7% to 9% are seen once. The top ten hold just under 6% of the sample.

This sequence originates from a human donor with melanoma. This sequence uses TRBV25-1 and TRBJ2-1; 7 central bases correspond to TRBD1. Source: CD8+ T cells from PBMCs, taken at baseline or after one month of anti-PD-1 therapy (not recorded which). Here the CDR3 is given as CASSWTGPGEQFF. In nucleotides, the sequence is TGTGCCAGCAGTTGGACAGGTCCAGGTGAGCAGTTCTTC.